This TCR beta chain comes out of a study of shared clonotypes between healthy human individuals. A note on this clone: Its antigen is still unknown.

With 2 bases clipped from V and 1 base from J, the junction kept 2 bases outside the gene matches. CDR3 length: 15 residues. Germline CDR1 and CDR2: MNHEY and SVGAGI. Broader study findings: Naive CD4 clonotype sharing across a handful of donors was 4% to 5%.

Naive CD8 cells lacked CD45RO and underwent positive selection for CCR7, leaving out terminally differentiated effector memory CD45RA+ cells. Sequenced by immunoSEQ multiplex PCR; TCRdb stores in-frame clones only, minus some. The repertoire holds over 2 million clones, with around 96% as singletons. The V and J genes are TRBV6-5 and TRBJ2-1; 7 bases are a match to TRBD1. This clonotype was sampled from a man between 18 and 29 years old in good health. Sequencing was performed on naive CD8+ T cells sorted from blood. CDR3 DNA sequence: TGTGCCAGCAGTTACGAGGGGGCTTCCTACAATGAGCAGTTCTTC. Protein sequence: CASSYEGASYNEQFF.